The source of this T cell receptor (beta chain) is a study of shared clonotypes between healthy human individuals. About the study: CD4 naive and CD4 memory each took three plates per donor, while CD8 naive took two and CD8 memory one. Points from the study as a whole: Clonotypes which were not shared had lower generation probabilities than clonotypes that all four donors shared. Sampling was confined to blood; repertoires within tissues likely differ.

A note on this clone: Its matching antigen is unknown.

Data came from immunoSEQ multiplex PCR; TCRdb stores just in-frame clones and leaves some out. Of about 1 million clones detected, around four fifths appear once; the ten largest clones hold about 1.5%. Germline V gene sequence: CDR1 SGHDN, CDR2 FVKESK. CDR3 length equals 11 residues. The V end lost 1 base, the J end lost 12 bases, and 7 bases lay between the germline ends. Material for sequencing was memory CD4+ T cells sorted from blood. Sample subset: CD45RA-negative fraction. V is TRBV14 and J is TRBJ2-1; D gene unclear. This clonotype was sampled from a man younger than 35 in good health. CDR3 bases: TGTGCCAGCAGCCAAGTAGCAGTGCAGTTCTTC. This translates into CASSQVAVQFF.